This T cell receptor (beta chain) was sequenced during a study of T cell clonality in common variable immunodeficiency. Overall study results and limits: CVID subjects shared fewer TCRbeta clones than healthy controls did. Common variable immunodeficiency TCR beta sequences reportedly had fewer deletions and N-nucleotide insertions.

Germline V CDR1 and CDR2: SQVTM, ANQGSEA. This CDR3 spans 13 amino acids. V was clipped by 6 bases and J by 4 bases; unmatched bases: 7. CVID and control samples used equivalent genomic DNA input. Measured with immunoSEQ multiplex PCR; TCRdb has only the in-frame clones, and not every one. Reported are fewer than 30,000 clones, none seen only once; the ten largest carry 29%. Aged about 9 to 64 years, CVID subjects averaged around 43 years old. All CVID subjects were on immunoglobulin replacement for at least one year. This clone showed up just a few times. Its antigen is unidentified. The CDR3 extends 3 residues past the end of the read, so its final part is completed from the germline J gene.

Material for sequencing was peripheral blood mononuclear cells. The receptor comes from a human donor with common variable immunodeficiency. This chain joins TRBV29-1 and TRBJ2-5; 8 bases agree with TRBD1. CDR3 sequence: CSVMGQARETQYF. The DNA read from the CDR3 is TGCAGCGTAATGGGACAGGCTCGAGAGACC.